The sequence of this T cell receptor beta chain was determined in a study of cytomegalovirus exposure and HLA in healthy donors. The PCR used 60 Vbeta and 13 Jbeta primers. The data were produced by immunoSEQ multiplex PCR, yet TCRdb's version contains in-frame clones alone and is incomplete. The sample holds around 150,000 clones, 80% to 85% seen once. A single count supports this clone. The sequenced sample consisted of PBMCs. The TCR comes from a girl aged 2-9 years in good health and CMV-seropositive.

The CDR3 loop reads CASSLINRGRIYNEQFF. The DNA of the CDR3 is TGCGCCAGCAGCTTGATTAACAGGGGGCGGATTTACAATGAGCAGTTCTTC. The chain has TRBV5-1 and TRBJ2-1; 9 positions match TRBD1. This CDR3 is 17 amino acids long. From germline, CDR1 is SGHRS and CDR2 YFSETQ. V lost 1 base to trimming and J lost 4 bases; unmatched junction nucleotides: 9.